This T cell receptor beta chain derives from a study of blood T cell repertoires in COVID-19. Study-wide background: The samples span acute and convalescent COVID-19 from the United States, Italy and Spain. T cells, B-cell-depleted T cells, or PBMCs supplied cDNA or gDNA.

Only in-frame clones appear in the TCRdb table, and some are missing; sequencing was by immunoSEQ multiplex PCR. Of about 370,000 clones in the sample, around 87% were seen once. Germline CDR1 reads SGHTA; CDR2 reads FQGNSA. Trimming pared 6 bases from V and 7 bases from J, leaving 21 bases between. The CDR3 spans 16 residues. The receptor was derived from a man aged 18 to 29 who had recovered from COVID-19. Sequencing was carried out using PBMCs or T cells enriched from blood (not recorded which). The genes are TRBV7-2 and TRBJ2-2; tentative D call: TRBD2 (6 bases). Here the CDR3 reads CASRGAAAGQIGELFF. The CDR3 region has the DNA TGTGCCAGCAGGGGAGCCGCGGCGGGGCAGATCGGGGAGCTGTTTTTT.